This T cell receptor beta chain was obtained from a study of beta chain features in type 1 diabetes. In germline, CDR1 is KGHSH, CDR2 LQKENI. The CDR3 has 15 amino acids. Trimming removed 4 bases at V and 2 bases at J, with 12 bases between. Expressed TCRB transcripts were sequenced, since all the RNA that had been isolated was reverse transcribed. Sequenced by immunoSEQ multiplex PCR; TCRdb stores in-frame clones only, minus some. The profile shows 860,000 or so clones, 15% to 20% of them singletons. Study-wide findings and caveats: Cells expressing TCR highly could be over-represented by cDNA sequencing.

In the case of this clone: Its matching antigen is unknown.

Naive, central memory, regulatory and stem cell-like memory cells within the CD4+ compartment were sorted using CD45RO/CCR7/CD25/CD127/CD95/CD27. This rearrangement joins TRBV18 to TRBJ2-1; perhaps TRBD1 as D (6 bases). The sequence derives from a woman younger than 35 in good health. The sequenced material came from naive CD4+ T cells from blood. The chain's CDR3 is CASSRETGPYNEQFF. Here the CDR3 DNA reads TGTGCCAGCTCACGGGAGACAGGTCCCTACAATGAGCAGTTCTTC.